The 27 T cell receptor beta chains below come from one sample, sequenced in a study of blood T cell repertoires in COVID-19. The repertoire was sequenced with immunoSEQ multiplex PCR; TCRdb's copy has only in-frame clones and lacks some. The sample has a few hundred thousand clones, 70% to 90% seen once. The source material was PBMCs or T cells enriched from blood (not recorded which). The receptors originated from a man aged 30-40 years who had recovered from COVID-19.

The chain carries TRBV4-2 and TRBJ2-5; 7 positions match TRBD2. This CDR3 contains 16 residues. CDR1 and CDR2 from the germline V gene are LGHNA and YNFKEQ. V shed 1 base, J shed 0 bases, and the junction held 5 bases outside the gene matches. In nucleotides, the CDR3 is TGTGCCAGCAGCCAAGGTCTAGCGGTGTACCAAGAGACCCAGTACTTC. Amino acids: CASSQGLAVYQETQYF.

The count of this clone is one. The chain is built from TRBV5-4 and TRBJ2-5; TRBD2 matches at 12 bases. Germline V gene sequence: CDR1 SGHNT, CDR2 YYREEE (reference sequence). V dropped 0 bases and J dropped 0; count of bases not matched to a gene: 3. This CDR3 is built from 17 residues. CDR3 residues: CASSLDLAGGNQETQYF. Written as DNA, the CDR3 is TGTGCCAGCAGCTTGGACCTAGCGGGGGGGAACCAAGAGACCCAGTACTTC.

The V gene is TRBV9, the J gene TRBJ1-3; 8 nucleotides line up with TRBD1. The CDR3 loop spans 18 amino acids. CDR1 and CDR2 from the germline V gene are SGDLS and YYNGEE. V dropped 3 bases and J dropped 4; count of bases not matched to a gene: 15. The CDR3 reads CASSAGQVPWGVGNTIYF. CDR3 DNA sequence: TGTGCCAGCAGCGCGGGACAGGTTCCCTGGGGTGTCGGAAACACCATATATTTT.

The chain uses TRBV4-1 and TRBJ1-4; the D is unclear. Germline assignment: CDR1 MGHRA and CDR2 YSYEKL. V lost 3 bases, J lost 0 bases, and 11 bases lay in between. The CDR3 spans 16 residues. CDR3 residues: CASSQALQSTNEKLFF. The CDR3 DNA reads TGCGCCAGCAGCCAGGCCCTACAGTCAACTAATGAAAAACTGTTTTTT.

For the CDR3, the DNA is TGCAGCGTTAGGGACAGGGAAAATTCACCCCTCCACTTT. It codes for CSVRDRENSPLHF. This chain uses TRBV29-1 with TRBJ1-6, with TRBD1 matching 9 bases. The CDR3 runs 13 residues. The J segment lost 7 bases and the V segment lost 5 bases, leaving 3 bases of the junction unmatched. The germline CDR1 and CDR2 sequences are SQVTM and ANQGSEA.

The chain is built from TRBV11-2 and TRBJ2-1, with TRBD2 identical over 8 bases. V shed 0 bases, J shed 1 base, and the junction held 5 bases outside the gene matches. Germline CDR1 SGHAT, CDR2 FQNNGV. The CDR3 runs 17 residues. The DNA of the CDR3 is TGTGCCAGCAGCTTAGATAAGGGCGGGAGGTCCTACAATGAGCAGTTCTTC. Translated, it gives CASSLDKGGRSYNEQFF.

The chain is built from TRBV7-9 and TRBJ1-1, with unresolved D. The CDR3 runs 15 residues. Trimming left V 1 base short and J 4 bases short, with 13 bases between. Germline V gives CDR1 SEHNR, CDR2 FQNEAQ (reference sequence). CDR3 in amino acids: CASSLGLAKATEAFF. The CDR3 nucleotides read TGTGCCAGCAGCTTAGGCCTAGCCAAAGCCACTGAAGCTTTCTTT.

This chain links TRBV27 with TRBJ1-3; D unclear. Looked up from germline, CDR1 is MNHEY and CDR2 is SMNVEV (reference sequence). V was trimmed by 6 bases and J by 4 bases, leaving 10 bases between them. This CDR3 comprises 13 residues. CDR3 sequence (DNA): TGTGCCAGCAGCTCTCCCGGGGGAAACACCATATATTTT. It translates to CASSSPGGNTIYF.

This chain connects TRBV2 to TRBJ1-5, with 7 positions matching TRBD1. CDR1 is SNHLY, CDR2 FYNNEI, per germline. This CDR3 is built from 16 residues. The J segment lost 0 bases and the V segment lost 8 bases, leaving 10 bases of the junction unmatched. In DNA, the CDR3 is TGTGCCAGCCGAGCCTGGACAGGAGCTAGCAATCAGCCCCAGCATTTT. Amino acid sequence: CASRAWTGASNQPQHF.

DNA for the CDR3: TGTGCCAGCAGCCAAGATTCGTCTAGCGGGGGTCGAGAGCAGTACTTC. As protein: CASSQDSSSGGREQYF. The chain is built from TRBV3-1 (or the pseudogene TRBV3-2) and TRBJ2-7, with 10 positions matching TRBD2. In germline, CDR1 is LGHDT, CDR2 YNNKEL (reference sequence). The V segment lost 0 bases and the J segment 7 bases; nucleotides outside the gene matches: 9. The CDR3 extends over 16 amino acids.

This rearrangement joins TRBV19 to TRBJ1-2, with 7 positions matching TRBD1. The CDR3 is 15 residues long. CDR1 and CDR2 from the germline V gene are LNHDA and SQIVND (reference sequence). The ends lost 0 bases at V and 4 bases at J; junction bases unmatched: 5. The DNA of the CDR3 is TGTGCCAGTAGTATAGAGGCGGGACAGAGCTATGGCTACACCTTC. Translating gives CASSIEAGQSYGYTF.

J is TRBJ2-3 and V is TRBV30, with TRBD2 matching over 14 bases. The CDR3 covers 16 residues. Germline V gene data show CDR1 as GTSNPN and CDR2 as SVGIG (reference sequence). Trimming cost V 5 bases and J 4 bases; bases outside gene matches: 8. In DNA form, the CDR3 reads TGTGCCTGGGGATCCGGGACTAGCGGGGGTCCAGATACGCAGTATTTT. It encodes CAWGSGTSGGPDTQYF.

This chain uses TRBV19 with TRBJ1-2; D is ambiguous. The CDR3 has 13 residues. Germline CDR1 and CDR2: LNHDA and SQIVND (reference sequence). The germline V and J ends were trimmed by 3 bases and 4 bases, with 9 bases remaining between them. CDR3 in DNA: TGTGCCAGTAGTATCACAGAGAGCTATGGCTACACCTTC. This translates into CASSITESYGYTF.

The chain is built from TRBV9 and TRBJ1-1; 8 nucleotides agree with TRBD1. The CDR3 extends over 16 amino acids. V dropped 0 bases and J dropped 0; count of bases not matched to a gene: 4. The germline V gene has CDR1 SGDLS and CDR2 YYNGEE. CDR3 loop: CASSVGGDRLNTEAFF. The CDR3 bases are TGTGCCAGCAGCGTAGGCGGGGACAGGCTGAACACTGAAGCTTTCTTT.

The chain couples TRBV5-6 to TRBJ1-4; a possible D gene is TRBD1 (5 bases). This CDR3 spans 15 amino acids. Between the trimmed V and J ends, which lost 2 bases and 6 bases, there was a span of 14 bases. Germline loops: CDR1 SGHDT, CDR2 YYEEEE. CDR3 nucleotides: TGTGCCAGCAGCTTCCTGGGGCAGGGCGATGAAAAACTGTTTTTT. Translated, it gives CASSFLGQGDEKLFF. The full variable domain, in which reference TRBV5-6 and TRBJ1-4 provide the parts outside the CDR3, is DAGVTQSPTHLIKTRGQQVTLRCSPKSGHDTVSWYQQALGQGPQFIFQYYEEEERQRGNFPDRFSGHQFPNYSSELNVNALLLGDSALYLCASSFLGQGDEKLFFGSGTQLSVL.

Remarks on this clone: Other nucleotide sequences in the sample specify the same CDR3. The chain has TRBV20-1 and TRBJ2-7; the D gene is possibly TRBD2 (6 bases). The CDR3 is made up of 11 amino acids. The germline V gene has CDR1 DFQATT and CDR2 SNEGSKA (reference sequence). V was cut by 3 bases and J by 3 bases, with 6 bases left in between. CDR3 loop: CSASGGYEQYF. The DNA for the CDR3 is TGCAGTGCTAGCGGGGGCTACGAGCAGTACTTC.

The chain has TRBV3-1 (or the pseudogene TRBV3-2) and TRBJ1-4, with 7 bases lining up with TRBD1. CDR1 is LGHDT, CDR2 YNNKEL, per germline (reference sequence). Trimming at V came to 3 bases and at J to 4 bases, leaving 11 bases not matched to a gene. CDR3 length: 17 amino acids. The CDR3 reads CASSQTWDSTFNEKLFF. The DNA for the CDR3 is TGTGCCAGCAGCCAGACCTGGGACAGTACTTTTAATGAAAAACTGTTTTTT.

The chain recombines TRBV12-3 or TRBV12-4 with TRBJ1-4; the match to TRBD1 covers 7 bases. The J segment lost 8 bases and the V segment lost 3 bases, leaving 3 bases of the junction unmatched. This CDR3 has 13 residues. In DNA form, the CDR3 reads TGTGCCAGCAGTTTTCAGGGGGGAGAAAAACTGTTTTTT. It encodes CASSFQGGEKLFF.

The chain employs TRBV10-3 and TRBJ1-1; tentatively, D is TRBD1 (6 bases). The CDR3 extends over 16 amino acids. Per the germline V gene, CDR1 is ENHRY and CDR2 is SYGVKD. The V and J ends lost 8 bases and 1 base respectively, with 20 bases between them. This CDR3 reads CAIRQPGHEGNTEAFF. The CDR3 DNA is TGTGCCATCCGTCAACCGGGACATGAAGGGAACACTGAAGCTTTCTTT.

This chain joins TRBV7-3 and TRBJ1-1, with a tentative D call TRBD1 (6 bases). CDR3 length: 12 residues. In germline, CDR1 is SGHTA, CDR2 FQGTGA. The V end lost 2 bases, the J end lost 11 bases, and 12 bases lay between the germline ends. DNA for the CDR3: TGTGCCAGCAGCTTAGAACAGGGTCGGGCTTTCTTT. This sequence encodes CASSLEQGRAFF.

CDR3 residues: CSASPWDTGSGPPLHF. DNA of the CDR3: TGCAGTGCTAGTCCTTGGGATACAGGGAGTGGTCCACCCCTCCACTTT. This rearrangement joins TRBV20-1 to TRBJ1-6, with a weak D call TRBD1 (6 bases). The CDR3 has 16 amino acids. Trimming took 3 bases from V and 11 from J, leaving 23 bases between them. CDR1 is DFQATT and CDR2 is SNEGSKA in the germline V gene (reference sequence).

CDR3 in DNA: TGTGCCAGCAGCTTGGATTGGGGGCCGGGGGAAAAACTGTTTTTT. Translated: CASSLDWGPGEKLFF. The chain couples TRBV5-4 to TRBJ1-4, with D possibly TRBD1 on 6 matching bases. Germline V CDR1 and CDR2: SGHNT, YYREEE (reference sequence). The CDR3 runs 15 residues. The V gene lost 0 bases and the J gene lost 8 bases, with 14 bases spanning the gap. Full variable domain (rest looked up from reference TRBV5-4 and TRBJ1-4): ETGVTQSPTHLIKTRGQQVTLRCSSQSGHNTVSWYQQALGQGPQFIFQYYREEENGRGNFPPRFSGLQFPNYSSELNVNALELDDSALYLCASSLDWGPGEKLFFGSGTQLSVL.

The rearrangement joins TRBV7-6 to TRBJ2-5; the D gene is possibly TRBD2 (6 bases). Trimming took 3 bases from V and 1 from J, leaving 12 bases between them. The germline V gene encodes CDR1 SGHVS and CDR2 FNYEAQ. This CDR3 comprises 15 residues. The CDR3 protein is CASSFSRGTQETQYF. For the CDR3, the DNA is TGTGCCAGCAGCTTTTCACGGGGGACCCAAGAGACCCAGTACTTC.

The chain couples TRBV18 to TRBJ2-6; the match to TRBD1 covers 7 bases. The germline gives CDR1 KGHSH, CDR2 LQKENI. The CDR3 is made up of 17 amino acids. V lost 4 bases, J lost 2 bases, and 8 bases stayed unmatched. CDR3 nucleotides: TGTGCCAGCTCACTGGGACAGAATCTTCCTGGGGCCAACGTCCTGACTTTC. It codes for CASSLGQNLPGANVLTF.

J is TRBJ1-1 and V is TRBV7-3, with TRBD1 identical over 8 bases. With V trimmed by 5 bases and J by 3 bases, 2 bases remained unmatched. Germline V gene sequence: CDR1 SGHTA, CDR2 FQGTGA. CDR3 length: 13 amino acids. CDR3 bases: TGTGCCAGCAGCCCGGACAGGGACACTGAAGCTTTCTTT. It encodes CASSPDRDTEAFF.

Only one count was recorded for this clone. This chain uses TRBV10-3 with TRBJ2-7, with 7 bases matching TRBD2. V lost 2 bases and J lost 2; bases outside the gene matches: 3. This CDR3 contains 14 residues. Germline-derived CDR1 and CDR2 are ENHRY and SYGVKD. DNA of the CDR3: TGTGCCATCAGTGAGGCTAGCGGAACCTACGAGCAGTACTTC. This codes for CAISEASGTYEQYF.

The chain couples TRBV12-3 or TRBV12-4 to TRBJ1-1, with TRBD1 as a possible D gene (5 bases). V gave up 3 bases and J gave up 5 bases, with 10 bases separating them. This CDR3 spans 13 amino acids. CDR3 region: CASSFLPGTEAFF. The CDR3 DNA is TGTGCCAGCAGTTTTCTGCCAGGGACTGAAGCTTTCTTT.